This TCR beta chain was captured by sequencing in a study of blood T cell repertoires in COVID-19. The wider study: PBMCs, B-cell-depleted T cells, or T cells were the source of the cDNA or gDNA that made up the material.

Using immunoSEQ multiplex PCR, the repertoire was profiled, and TCRdb retains in-frame clones only, with some absent. The sample holds 60,000 to 80,000 clones; 88% are singletons and the top ten take approximately 4.7%. The CDR3 contains 15 residues. V lost 5 bases and J lost 5, with 13 bases in between. The germline V gene encodes CDR1 MNHEY and CDR2 SVGAGI. This sequence was found in a human donor in a cohort sampled during active COVID-19. The sample was peripheral blood. The chain uses TRBV6-5 and TRBJ1-6; D is possibly TRBD1 (5 bases). DNA for the CDR3: TGTGCCAGCAGTACTGACAGACACAATAATTCACCCCTCCACTTT. This translates into CASSTDRHNNSPLHF.